The rows below give T cell receptor beta chains drawn from one sample of a study of T cell responses to AZD1222 COVID-19 vaccine. This table comes from immunoSEQ multiplex PCR, and its TCRdb copy is limited to in-frame clones, with some not included. Here the sample spans 84,000 or so clones, approximately 83% being singletons. Sequenced here: peripheral blood, sampled on day 0 of AZD1222 vaccination. The receptors were gathered from an adult in good health. Each CDR3 is given without its conserved first and last residue. Fields, in order: CDR3 protein, clone size, V gene. The listing skips clone size in some rows; elsewhere it reads once, few, many or a size class.

CDR3 protein: ASSPRPPSGDAYNEQF
clone size: once
V gene: TRBV7-8

CDR3 protein: ASRKTGANTEAF
clone size: .
V gene: TRBV28

CDR3 protein: ATSRVPWDGGWNTQY
clone size: .
V gene: TRBV15

CDR3 protein: ASSHNRGYT
clone size: .
V gene: TRBV3-1/TRBV3-2

CDR3 protein: ASSISARNLNTEAF
clone size: few
V gene: TRBV19

CDR3 protein: ATSRVPQTSSGNTIY
clone size: once
V gene: TRBV15

CDR3 protein: ASSPTPGTGGYEAF
clone size: .
V gene: TRBV28

CDR3 protein: ASTPIEGPGGYT
clone size: .
V gene: TRBV6-2/TRBV6-3

CDR3 protein: ASRGAGSYEQY
clone size: .
V gene: TRBV7-8

CDR3 protein: ASSAQWGASSYNSPLH
clone size: .
V gene: TRBV6-1

CDR3 protein: SVQLAGGNNEQF
clone size: .
V gene: TRBV29-1

CDR3 protein: ASSSRAQGARYEQY
clone size: .
V gene: TRBV7-2

CDR3 protein: ASSQSAQGALTGELF
clone size: .
V gene: TRBV4-3

CDR3 protein: ASSQNPGEEHTDTQY
clone size: .
V gene: TRBV9

CDR3 protein: ASSVKTGMNTEAF
clone size: .
V gene: TRBV5-4

CDR3 protein: ASSQVEAIFKNEQF
clone size: .
V gene: TRBV4-2

CDR3 protein: ASINRGGEQY
clone size: .
V gene: TRBV6-5

CDR3 protein: ASSLARGQDEKLF
clone size: .
V gene: TRBV7-2

CDR3 protein: ASSLEGASTDTQY
clone size: .
V gene: TRBV11-3

CDR3 protein: ASSPARLEYGYT
clone size: .
V gene: TRBV28

CDR3 protein: STDGTGVNEQF
clone size: .
V gene: TRBV29-1

CDR3 protein: ASSNGHDTGNEQF
clone size: .
V gene: TRBV19

CDR3 protein: ASSFSATGNGYT
clone size: .
V gene: TRBV7-2

CDR3 protein: ASLRVTGELF
clone size: once
V gene: TRBV12-3/TRBV12-4

CDR3 protein: SAGGGYRAGYGYT
clone size: once
V gene: TRBV29-1

CDR3 protein: ASSLMDQPQH
clone size: .
V gene: TRBV7-2

CDR3 protein: ASSLDQADYSYEQY
clone size: .
V gene: TRBV11-2

CDR3 protein: ASSRSGDSYNEQF
clone size: .
V gene: TRBV7-3